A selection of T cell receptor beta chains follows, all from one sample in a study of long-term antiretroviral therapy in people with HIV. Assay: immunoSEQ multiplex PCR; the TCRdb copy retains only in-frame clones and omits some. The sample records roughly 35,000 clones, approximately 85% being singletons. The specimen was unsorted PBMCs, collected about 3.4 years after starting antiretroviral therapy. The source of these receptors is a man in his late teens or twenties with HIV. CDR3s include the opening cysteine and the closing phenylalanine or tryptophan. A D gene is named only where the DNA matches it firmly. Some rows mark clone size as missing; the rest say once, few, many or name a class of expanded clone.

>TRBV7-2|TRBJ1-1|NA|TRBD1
CASSSKRQGLNTEAFF
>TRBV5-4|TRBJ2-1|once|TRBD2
CASSWVSGRDYNEQFF
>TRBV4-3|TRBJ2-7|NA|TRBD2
CASSQETSGYEQYF
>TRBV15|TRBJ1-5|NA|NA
CATSRRARAPNQPQHF
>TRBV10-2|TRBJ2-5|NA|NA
CASSESGPIQETQYF
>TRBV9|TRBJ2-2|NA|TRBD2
CASSVPSGAENTGELFF
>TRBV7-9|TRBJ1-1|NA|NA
CASSLESIVF
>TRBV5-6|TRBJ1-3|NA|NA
CASSRPAGGTGNTIYF
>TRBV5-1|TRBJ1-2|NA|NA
CASSLKGGLKDGYTF
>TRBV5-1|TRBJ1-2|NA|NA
CASSLGTAVLDYGYTF
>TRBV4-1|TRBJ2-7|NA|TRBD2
CASSQGLAGTYEQYF
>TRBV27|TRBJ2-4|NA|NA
CASRTANQAKNIQYF
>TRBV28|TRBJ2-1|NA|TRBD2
CASRGTSGRGNNEQFF
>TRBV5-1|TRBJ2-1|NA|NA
CASSPQASSYNEQFF
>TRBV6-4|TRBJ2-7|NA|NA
CASTGSRQYF
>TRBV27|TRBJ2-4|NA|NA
CASSSAVAKNIQYF
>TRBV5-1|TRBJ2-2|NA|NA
CASSFALVNTGELFF
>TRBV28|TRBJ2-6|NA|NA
CASSFWGSGANVLTF
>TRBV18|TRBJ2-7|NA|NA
CASSTTEAGREQYF
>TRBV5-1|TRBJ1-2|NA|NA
CASSLDLGWHGYTF
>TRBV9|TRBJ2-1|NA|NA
CASSQDHSYNEQFF
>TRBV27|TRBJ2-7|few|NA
CASSPQTGTPYEQYF
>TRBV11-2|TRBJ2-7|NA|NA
CASSLGWGNSYEQYF
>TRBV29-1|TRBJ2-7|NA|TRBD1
CSVVKGTGFLEQYF
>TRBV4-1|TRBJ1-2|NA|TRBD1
CASSLGTELNYGYTF
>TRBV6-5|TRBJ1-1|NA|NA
CASTARRATEAFF
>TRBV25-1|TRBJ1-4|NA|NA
CASKGGEKLFF
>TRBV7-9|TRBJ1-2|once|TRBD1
CASSLGKGAGFGYTF
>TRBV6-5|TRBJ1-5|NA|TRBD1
CASSYSGQGNQPQHF
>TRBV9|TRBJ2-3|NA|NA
CASSLRQGTDTQYF
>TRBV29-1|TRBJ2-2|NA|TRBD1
CSVDIGGRTGELFF
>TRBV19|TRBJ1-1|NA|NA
CASSKNTGKHTEAFF
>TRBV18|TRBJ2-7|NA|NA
CASSPNPGQTYEQYF
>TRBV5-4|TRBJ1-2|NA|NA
CASSLLGQPYGYTF
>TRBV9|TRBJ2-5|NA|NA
CASSVRGAGGWETQYF